This entry lists 14 T cell receptor beta chains sequenced from one sample in a study of T cells in Graves' hyperthyroidism and ophthalmopathy. TCR beta CDR3 sequences were amplified from RNA transcripts. First-round RT-PCR with HTBI primers amplified the TCR CDR3 region. TCRdb used MiXCR to reprocess the multiplex PCR reads, holding one entry per CDR3 protein. Here the sample spans about half a million distinct CDR3 sequences, about 20% being singletons. The sequenced material came from blood. Receptor source: a woman aged 65 to 85 with Graves' ophthalmopathy.

This clonotype occurred many times. The chain combines TRBV7-8 with TRBJ2-1; D gene unclear. V gave up 5 bases and J gave up 3 bases, with 17 bases separating them. The CDR3 runs to 16 residues. The germline CDR1 and CDR2 sequences are SGHVS and FQNEAQ. The CDR3 DNA reads as TGTGCCAGCAGCACTCAAGCCGCCGTATTCTACAATGAGCAGTTCTTC. Protein product: CASSTQAAVFYNEQFF. The full variable domain, its missing parts supplied by reference TRBV7-8 and TRBJ2-1, is GAGVSQSPRYKVAKRGQDVALRCDPISGHVSLFWYQQALGQGPEFLTYFQNEAQLDKSGLPSDRFFAERPEGSVSTLKIQRTQQEDSAVYLCASSTQAAVFYNEQFFGPGTRLTVL.

A few counts support this clonotype. This sequence joins TRBV3-1 and TRBJ2-5, with TRBD2 as a possible D gene (5 bases). Trimming took 1 base from V and 2 from J, leaving 5 bases between them. CDR3 length equals 13 residues. Germline assignment: CDR1 LGHDT and CDR2 YNNKEL (reference sequence). The CDR3 DNA sequence: TGTGCCAGCAGCCAAGGGGAGCAAGAGACCCAGTACTTC. Translation gives CASSQGEQETQYF.

V is TRBV3-1 and J is TRBJ2-5; D is uncertain. The CDR3 runs 12 residues. The germline CDR1 and CDR2 sequences are LGHDT and YNNKEL (reference sequence). V lost 2 bases and J lost 5, with 6 bases in between. CDR3 region: CASSQSGETQYF. The CDR3 DNA reads as TGTGCCAGCAGCCAATCGGGTGAGACCCAGTACTTC.

With regard to this clonotype: This may come from a read error, since a much larger clone is one base off. The chain links TRBV2 to TRBJ2-7; possible D gene TRBD1, 5 bases. Germline assignment: CDR1 SNHLY and CDR2 FYNNEI. The CDR3 contains 12 residues. V was cut by 7 bases and J by 3 bases, with 10 bases left in between. CDR3: CASKGESYEQYF. CDR3 sequence (DNA): TGTGCCAGCAAAGGGGAAAGCTACGAGCAGTACTTC.

Regarding this clonotype: A read error is possible here, since a much larger clone lies one base away. The rearrangement links TRBV13 to TRBJ1-2, with D perhaps matching TRBD1 (5 bases). This CDR3 comprises 14 residues. The V end was cut by 3 bases, the J end by 4 bases, with 12 bases between. Germline loops: CDR1 PRHDT, CDR2 FYEKMQ (reference sequence). Written as DNA, the CDR3 is TGTGCCAGCAGCTTGAGACAGACTCTCTATGGCTACACCTTC. Translating gives CASSLRQTLYGYTF. Full variable domain (outside the CDR3, taken from reference TRBV13 and TRBJ1-2): AAGVIQSPRHLIKEKRETATLKCYPIPRHDTVYWYQQGPGQDPQFLISFYEKMQSDKGSIPDRFSAQQFSDYHSELNMSSLELGDSALYFCASSLRQTLYGYTFGSGTRLTVV.

The CDR3 nucleotides read TGTGCCAGTAGCGCCTTCCCTGAAGCTTTCTTT. Its translation: CASSAFPEAFF. This chain joins TRBV19 and TRBJ1-1; D is undetermined. V lost 6 bases to trimming and J lost 6 bases, with 8 bases between them. CDR3 length: 11 amino acids. The germline CDR1 and CDR2 sequences are LNHDA and SQIVND (reference sequence).

V is TRBV5-1 and J is TRBJ2-5, with 9 bases fitting TRBD1. Germline V CDR1 and CDR2: SGHRS, YFSETQ. V shed 2 bases, J shed 6 bases, and the junction held 5 bases outside the gene matches. The CDR3 has 14 amino acids. The CDR3 nucleotides are TGCGCCAGCAGCTTACAGGGGGCTAAGCAGACCCAGTACTTC. It translates to CASSLQGAKQTQYF.

The chain combines TRBV7-2 with TRBJ1-1, with D tentatively TRBD1 (6 bases). CDR3 length: 14 residues. From germline, CDR1 is SGHTA and CDR2 FQGNSA. V lost 4 bases, J lost 2 bases, and 11 bases lay in between. The CDR3 bases are TGTGCCAGCAGCTGGGGCAGGGGAAACACTGAAGCTTTCTTT. The encoded protein is CASSWGRGNTEAFF. The whole variable domain, filled in from reference TRBV7-2 and TRBJ1-1, reads GAGVSQSPSNKVTEKGKDVELRCDPISGHTALYWYRQSLGQGLEFLIYFQGNSAPDKSGLPSDRFSAERTGGSVSTLTIQRTQQEDSAVYLCASSWGRGNTEAFFGQGTRLTVV.

As concerns this clonotype: This may be a read error, as it is one base from a much larger clone. The chain couples TRBV12-3 or TRBV12-4 to TRBJ2-1; 7 bases align to TRBD2. The length of the CDR3 is 15 residues. The CDR3 here is CASRPPGTTYNGQFF. Here the CDR3 DNA reads TGTGCCAGCAGACCCCCTGGGACTACATACAATGGGCAGTTCTTC.

The sample holds a few counts of this clonotype. This chain links TRBV6-1 with TRBJ1-5; no definite D call. The CDR3 has 13 residues. Trimming removed 5 bases from V and 2 bases from J, with 7 bases in between. Per the germline V gene, CDR1 is MNHNS and CDR2 is SASEGT. The CDR3 bases are TGTGCCAGCAGTAACCAGGGCAATCAGCCCCAGCATTTT. It encodes CASSNQGNQPQHF.

In this sample, this clonotype turned up many times. V usage is TRBV12-3 or TRBV12-4 and J usage is TRBJ2-1, with D unresolved. CDR3 size: 15 residues. Between the trimmed V and J ends, which lost 6 bases and 1 base, there was a span of 13 bases. In DNA form, the CDR3 reads TGTGCCAGCAGGCTTAGCAGGAGATCCTACAATGAGCAGTTCTTC. Amino acids: CASRLSRRSYNEQFF.

This clonotype was detected a few times. The genes are TRBV6-1 and TRBJ2-7; 10 bases line up with TRBD2. Germline loops: CDR1 MNHNS, CDR2 SASEGT. The V gene end was trimmed by 7 bases and the J gene end by 2 bases; junction bases not matched to a gene: 5. This CDR3 has 14 residues. CDR3 sequence reads: CASIGLADAYEQYF. The CDR3 nucleotides read TGTGCCAGCATAGGACTAGCGGACGCCTACGAGCAGTACTTC.

The genes are TRBV20-1 and TRBJ2-5; 11 bases fit TRBD2. The CDR3 has 16 amino acids. V was pared by 5 bases and J by 4 bases, with 12 bases of the junction left unmatched. Germline assignment: CDR1 DFQATT and CDR2 SNEGSKA (reference sequence). CDR3 protein: CSALEGSGRALETQYF. As DNA, the CDR3 is TGCAGTGCTTTAGAGGGTAGCGGGAGGGCCTTAGAGACCCAGTACTTC.

The chain has TRBV14 and TRBJ2-1, with 10 bases that match TRBD2. This CDR3 is built from 17 residues. The V segment lost 1 base and the J segment 7 bases; nucleotides outside the gene matches: 10. The germline CDR1 and CDR2 sequences are SGHDN and FVKESK. The CDR3 DNA sequence: TGTGCCAGCAGCCAAGTTGGTAGGGCTAGCGGGAGAAATGAGCAGTTCTTC. Translated, it gives CASSQVGRASGRNEQFF.